This TCR beta chain is drawn from a study of shared T cell receptors in the human thymus. A few counts support this clone. Measured with immunoSEQ multiplex PCR; TCRdb has only the in-frame clones, and not every one. This table holds 650,000 to 950,000 clones, approximately 85% found once. CDR1 and CDR2 from the germline V gene are SGHVS and FQNEAQ. The CDR3 extends over 14 amino acids. The same specimen was also included in a second study, on human thymus T cells. That study reports: Donors consisted of healthy Finnish infants (having corrective surgery for congenital heart defects). Thymic material originated from resections removed in the course of corrective heart surgery. Among thymic and blood repertoires, usage of V and J genes appeared biased. Thymic repertoires from unrelated individuals overlapped highly, related research reported.

Sequenced material: thymocytes. This clonotype was obtained from a girl less than two years old with a congenital heart defect. V is TRBV7-8 and J is TRBJ2-7, with 7 bases that match TRBD1. The CDR3 nucleotides are TGTGCTTGTAGCTTAGGGGGCTCTGGGTACGAGCAGTACTTC. Translated: CACSLGGSGYEQYF. Combining the CDR3 with reference TRBV7-8 and TRBJ2-7 gives the whole variable domain GAGVSQSPRYKVAKRGQDVALRCDPISGHVSLFWYQQALGQGPEFLTYFQNEAQLDKSGLPSDRFFAERPEGSVSTLKIQRTQQEDSAVYLCACSLGGSGYEQYFGPGTRLTVT.